This is a list of T cell receptor beta chains from one sample in a study of T cells after yellow fever vaccination. TCRdb processed the 5' RACE reads anew with MiXCR; each CDR3 protein has one entry. Seen here are roughly 340,000 distinct CDR3 sequences, about 4% observed once, and the top ten hold about 24%. The sequencing used PBMCs, collected 5 days after the yellow fever booster vaccination. The receptor set was obtained from a man between 18 and 35 years old who received the YFV17D yellow fever vaccine. The CDR3 runs from the conserved cysteine through the conserved F or W. Fields, in order: CDR3 length, V gene, J gene, clone size, D gene, CDR3 protein, CDR3 DNA. The D gene is left open where the match is weak. Where a row states a size, it is once, few, many or the class of an expanded clone; other rows omit it.

cdr3_length: 16; v_call: TRBV7-9; j_call: TRBJ1-6; clone_size: few; d_call: .; cdr3_aa: CASSFLPYSYNSPLHF; cdr3_nt: TGTGCCAGCAGCTTCCTCCCTTACTCCTATAATTCACCCCTCCACTTT
cdr3_length: 18; v_call: TRBV7-9; j_call: TRBJ2-4; clone_size: .; d_call: .; cdr3_aa: CASSLRSALGLSKNIQYF; cdr3_nt: TGTGCCAGCAGCTTAAGAAGCGCCCTCGGGTTGAGCAAAAACATTCAGTACTTC
cdr3_length: 11; v_call: TRBV30; j_call: TRBJ1-2; clone_size: .; d_call: .; cdr3_aa: CAWDPNYGYTF; cdr3_nt: TGTGCCTGGGATCCCAACTATGGCTACACCTTC
cdr3_length: 17; v_call: TRBV3-1; j_call: TRBJ1-5; clone_size: few; d_call: .; cdr3_aa: CASSQDPGGRSNQPQHF; cdr3_nt: TGTGCCAGCAGCCAAGATCCGGGGGGGCGTAGCAATCAGCCCCAGCATTTT
cdr3_length: 13; v_call: TRBV5-5; j_call: TRBJ1-1; clone_size: many; d_call: TRBD1; cdr3_aa: CASIGIQGAEAFF; cdr3_nt: TGTGCCAGCATCGGCATACAGGGGGCTGAAGCTTTCTTT
cdr3_length: 13; v_call: TRBV6-5; j_call: TRBJ1-2; clone_size: many; d_call: .; cdr3_aa: CASSQTGGYGYTF; cdr3_nt: TGTGCCAGCAGCCAGACCGGCGGCTATGGCTACACCTTC
cdr3_length: 15; v_call: TRBV7-2; j_call: TRBJ1-4; clone_size: few; d_call: TRBD1; cdr3_aa: CASSTTGLGNEKLFF; cdr3_nt: TGTGCCAGCAGCACGACAGGGTTGGGTAATGAAAAACTGTTTTTT
cdr3_length: 13; v_call: TRBV5-1; j_call: TRBJ1-4; clone_size: .; d_call: TRBD1; cdr3_aa: CASSQTGNEKLFF; cdr3_nt: TGCGCCAGCAGCCAGACAGGGAATGAAAAACTGTTTTTT
cdr3_length: 16; v_call: TRBV12-3/TRBV12-4; j_call: TRBJ2-3; clone_size: .; d_call: .; cdr3_aa: CASGVGHGEITNTQYF; cdr3_nt: TGTGCCAGCGGGGTCGGTCATGGGGAGATCACAAATACGCAGTATTTT
cdr3_length: 13; v_call: TRBV5-4; j_call: TRBJ1-2; clone_size: few; d_call: .; cdr3_aa: CASSLQGRDGYTF; cdr3_nt: TGTGCCAGCAGTTTACAGGGAAGGGATGGCTACACCTTC
cdr3_length: 14; v_call: TRBV6-6; j_call: TRBJ2-3; clone_size: .; d_call: TRBD2; cdr3_aa: CASNGRGSTDTQYF; cdr3_nt: TGTGCCAGCAACGGGCGGGGGAGCACAGATACGCAGTATTTT
cdr3_length: 15; v_call: TRBV6-5; j_call: TRBJ1-5; clone_size: .; d_call: TRBD1; cdr3_aa: CASSTRDRAGQPQHF; cdr3_nt: TGTGCCAGCAGTACCCGGGACAGGGCAGGGCAGCCCCAGCATTTT
cdr3_length: 15; v_call: TRBV12-3/TRBV12-4; j_call: TRBJ1-5; clone_size: few; d_call: .; cdr3_aa: CASSPGQKVDQPQHF; cdr3_nt: TGTGCCAGCAGCCCCGGACAGAAAGTTGATCAGCCCCAGCATTTT
cdr3_length: 14; v_call: TRBV5-8; j_call: TRBJ2-1; clone_size: few; d_call: TRBD1; cdr3_aa: CASNPTGGKDEQFF; cdr3_nt: TGTGCCAGCAACCCGACAGGGGGGAAGGATGAGCAGTTCTTC
cdr3_length: 13; v_call: TRBV10-3; j_call: TRBJ1-5; clone_size: .; d_call: .; cdr3_aa: CAIGEYHNQPQHF; cdr3_nt: TGTGCCATCGGGGAATACCATAATCAGCCCCAGCATTTT
cdr3_length: 15; v_call: TRBV11-1; j_call: TRBJ1-1; clone_size: .; d_call: .; cdr3_aa: CASSPWWGANTEAFF; cdr3_nt: TGTGCCAGCAGCCCCTGGTGGGGAGCGAACACTGAAGCTTTCTTT
cdr3_length: 15; v_call: TRBV10-3; j_call: TRBJ2-3; clone_size: few; d_call: .; cdr3_aa: CAIRDNDSSGDTQYF; cdr3_nt: TGTGCCATCAGGGACAACGACAGCTCAGGGGATACGCAGTATTTT
cdr3_length: 16; v_call: TRBV4-3; j_call: TRBJ1-4; clone_size: many; d_call: .; cdr3_aa: CASSPGRSSTNEKLFF; cdr3_nt: TGCGCCAGCAGCCCGGGGCGCAGCTCAACTAATGAAAAACTGTTTTTT
cdr3_length: 16; v_call: TRBV7-2; j_call: TRBJ2-3; clone_size: .; d_call: TRBD1; cdr3_aa: CASSYLGTGSADTQYF; cdr3_nt: TGTGCCAGCAGCTACCTAGGGACAGGGTCTGCAGATACGCAGTATTTT
cdr3_length: 16; v_call: TRBV5-1; j_call: TRBJ2-1; clone_size: many; d_call: .; cdr3_aa: CASSRLLTGSQNEQFF; cdr3_nt: TGCGCCAGCAGCAGACTACTGACCGGGTCCCAAAATGAGCAGTTCTTC
cdr3_length: 12; v_call: TRBV6-5; j_call: TRBJ1-6; clone_size: .; d_call: .; cdr3_aa: CASKIGNSPLHF; cdr3_nt: TGTGCCAGCAAAATAGGCAATTCACCCCTCCACTTT
cdr3_length: 14; v_call: TRBV19; j_call: TRBJ1-6; clone_size: .; d_call: .; cdr3_aa: CASSIWAGNSPLHF; cdr3_nt: TGTGCCAGTAGTATTTGGGCGGGGAATTCACCCCTCCACTTT
cdr3_length: 17; v_call: TRBV7-3; j_call: TRBJ2-1; clone_size: few; d_call: TRBD2; cdr3_aa: CASSRQGSGGALVEQFF; cdr3_nt: TGTGCCAGCAGCCGTCAGGGTAGCGGGGGGGCCTTGGTTGAGCAGTTCTTC
cdr3_length: 16; v_call: TRBV5-1; j_call: TRBJ2-5; clone_size: many; d_call: TRBD1; cdr3_aa: CASSFPNTGGEETQYF; cdr3_nt: TGCGCCAGCAGCTTCCCAAACACAGGGGGCGAGGAGACCCAGTACTTC
cdr3_length: 20; v_call: TRBV4-1; j_call: TRBJ2-1; clone_size: .; d_call: .; cdr3_aa: CASSQTRQSSWASSYNEQFF; cdr3_nt: TGCGCCAGCAGCCAAACTCGACAGAGCTCATGGGCATCCTCCTACAATGAGCAGTTCTTC
cdr3_length: 14; v_call: TRBV20-1; j_call: TRBJ1-1; clone_size: few; d_call: .; cdr3_aa: CSARVAAMNTEAFF; cdr3_nt: TGCAGTGCTAGAGTGGCAGCCATGAACACTGAAGCTTTCTTT
cdr3_length: 12; v_call: TRBV20-1; j_call: TRBJ1-6; clone_size: .; d_call: .; cdr3_aa: CSAQDGSRALHF; cdr3_nt: TGCAGTGCTCAGGATGGTTCAAGGGCCCTCCACTTT
cdr3_length: 10; v_call: TRBV2; j_call: TRBJ2-7; clone_size: .; d_call: .; cdr3_aa: CASSWYEQYF; cdr3_nt: TGTGCCAGCAGTTGGTACGAGCAGTACTTC